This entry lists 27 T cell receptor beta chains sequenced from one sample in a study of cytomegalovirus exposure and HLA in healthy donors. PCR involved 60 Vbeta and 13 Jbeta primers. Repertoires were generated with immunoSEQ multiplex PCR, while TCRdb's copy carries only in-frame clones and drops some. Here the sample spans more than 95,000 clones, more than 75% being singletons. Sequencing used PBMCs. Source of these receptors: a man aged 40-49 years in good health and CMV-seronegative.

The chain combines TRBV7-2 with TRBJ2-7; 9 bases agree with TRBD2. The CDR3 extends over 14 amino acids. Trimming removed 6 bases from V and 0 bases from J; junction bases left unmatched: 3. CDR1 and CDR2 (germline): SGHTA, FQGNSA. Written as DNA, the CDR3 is TGTGCCAGCAGTCTTAGCGGGAGCTCCTACGAGCAGTACTTC. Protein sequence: CASSLSGSSYEQYF.

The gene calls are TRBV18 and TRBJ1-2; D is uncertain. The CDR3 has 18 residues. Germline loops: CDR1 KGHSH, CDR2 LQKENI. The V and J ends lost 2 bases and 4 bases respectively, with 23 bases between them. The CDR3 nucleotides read TGTGCCAGCTCACCAACGCGGGATTCCAGAGGACTTACCTATGGCTACACCTTC. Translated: CASSPTRDSRGLTYGYTF.

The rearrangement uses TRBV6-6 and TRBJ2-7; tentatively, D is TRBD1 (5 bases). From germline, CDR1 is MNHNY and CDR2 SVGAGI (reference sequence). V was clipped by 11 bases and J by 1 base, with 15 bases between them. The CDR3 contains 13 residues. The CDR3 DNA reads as TGTGCCGTTCAGGGTGACGATTCCTACGAGCAGTACTTC. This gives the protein CAVQGDDSYEQYF.

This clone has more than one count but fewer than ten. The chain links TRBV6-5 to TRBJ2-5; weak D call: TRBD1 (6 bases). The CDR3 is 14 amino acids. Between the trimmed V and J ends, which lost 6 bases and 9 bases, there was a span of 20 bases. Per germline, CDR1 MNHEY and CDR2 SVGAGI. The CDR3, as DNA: TGTGCCAGCAGAGGTTCGGACAGTTCGACGGCCCAGTACTTC. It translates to CASRGSDSSTAQYF.

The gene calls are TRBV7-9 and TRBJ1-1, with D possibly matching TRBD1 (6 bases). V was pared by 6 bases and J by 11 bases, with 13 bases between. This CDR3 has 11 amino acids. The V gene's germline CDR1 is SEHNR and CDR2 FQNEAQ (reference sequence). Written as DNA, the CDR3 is TGTGCCAGCAGTTCAGGGGTGGTGGCTTTCTTT. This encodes CASSSGVVAFF. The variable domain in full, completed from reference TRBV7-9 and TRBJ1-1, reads DTGVSQNPRHKITKRGQNVTFRCDPISEHNRLYWYRQTLGQGPEFLTYFQNEAQLEKSRLLSDRFSAERPKGSFSTLEIQRTEQGDSAMYLCASSSGVVAFFGQGTRLTVV.

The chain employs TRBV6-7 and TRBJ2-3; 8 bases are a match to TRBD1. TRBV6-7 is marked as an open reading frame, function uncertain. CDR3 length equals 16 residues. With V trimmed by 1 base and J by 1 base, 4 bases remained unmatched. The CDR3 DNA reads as TGTGCCAGCAGTTACTTATCAGGGGGCGGCACAGATACGCAGTATTTT. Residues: CASSYLSGGGTDTQYF.

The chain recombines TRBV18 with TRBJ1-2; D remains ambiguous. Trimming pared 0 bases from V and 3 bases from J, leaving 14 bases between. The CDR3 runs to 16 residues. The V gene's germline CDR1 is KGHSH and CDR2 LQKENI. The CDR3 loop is CASSPPSRRADYGYTF. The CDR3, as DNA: TGTGCCAGCTCACCACCGTCCCGGCGAGCGGACTATGGCTACACCTTC. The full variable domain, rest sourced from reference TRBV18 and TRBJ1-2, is NAGVMQNPRHLVRRRGQEARLRCSPMKGHSHVYWYRQLPEEGLKFMVYLQKENIIDESGMPKERFSAEFPKEGPSILRIQQVVRGDSAAYFCASSPPSRRADYGYTFGSGTRLTVV.

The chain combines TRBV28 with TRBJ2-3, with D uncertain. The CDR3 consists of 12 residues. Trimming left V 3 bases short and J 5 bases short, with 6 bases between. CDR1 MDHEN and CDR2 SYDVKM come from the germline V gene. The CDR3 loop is CASSFGLDTQYF. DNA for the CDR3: TGTGCCAGCAGTTTCGGTTTAGATACGCAGTATTTT.

This chain's CDR3 is CASSGPGQITEAFF. The CDR3 bases are TGTGCCAGCAGTGGGCCGGGACAAATCACTGAAGCTTTCTTT. The chain joins TRBV6-1 to TRBJ1-1; D is perhaps TRBD1 (6 bases). CDR1 is MNHNS, CDR2 SASEGT, per germline. The CDR3 is 14 amino acids. V shed 4 bases and J shed 4 bases, with 13 bases lying between them.

The chain's CDR3 is CAISDGQANQPQHF. Written as DNA, the CDR3 is TGTGCCATCAGTGACGGACAAGCCAATCAGCCCCAGCATTTT. The V and J genes are TRBV10-3 and TRBJ1-5, with a tentative D call TRBD1 (5 bases). Per the germline V gene, CDR1 is ENHRY and CDR2 is SYGVKD. Trimming cost V 3 bases and J 3 bases, with 9 bases left between them. The length of the CDR3 is 14 residues.

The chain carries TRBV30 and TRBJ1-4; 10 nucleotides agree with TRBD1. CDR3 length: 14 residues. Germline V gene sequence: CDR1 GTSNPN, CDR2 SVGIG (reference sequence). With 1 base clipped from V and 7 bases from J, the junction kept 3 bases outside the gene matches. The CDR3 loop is CAWSAGQGGEKLFF. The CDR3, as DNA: TGTGCCTGGAGTGCAGGACAGGGGGGTGAAAAACTGTTTTTT.

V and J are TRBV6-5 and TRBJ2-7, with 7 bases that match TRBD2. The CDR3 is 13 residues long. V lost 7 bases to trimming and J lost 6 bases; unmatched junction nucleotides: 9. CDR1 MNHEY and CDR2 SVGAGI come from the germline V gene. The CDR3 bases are TGTGCCAGCACCAAAGGCCGCGGGGGCGAGCAGTACTTC. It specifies CASTKGRGGEQYF.

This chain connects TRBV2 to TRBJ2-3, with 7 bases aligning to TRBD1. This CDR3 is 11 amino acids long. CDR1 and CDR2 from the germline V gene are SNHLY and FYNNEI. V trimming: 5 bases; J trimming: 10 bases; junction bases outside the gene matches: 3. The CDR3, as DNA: TGTGCCAGCAGTCGACAGGGTCCGCAGTATTTT. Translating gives CASSRQGPQYF.

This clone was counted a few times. The CDR3 DNA reads TGTGCAAGTCGCTTAGGGTCTGCTCGGGACAACTACGAGCAGTACTTC. Encoded protein: CASRLGSARDNYEQYF. The chain couples TRBV12-2 to TRBJ2-7; TRBD1 reflects the table's D call only, with no check against the DNA. TRBV12-2 is a pseudogene segment. The CDR3 consists of 16 residues.

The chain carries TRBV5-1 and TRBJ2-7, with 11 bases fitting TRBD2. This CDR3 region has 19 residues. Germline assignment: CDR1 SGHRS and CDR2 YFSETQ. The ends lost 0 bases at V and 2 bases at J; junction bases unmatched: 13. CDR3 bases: TGCGCCAGCAGCTTGGGAGGACTAGCGGGCAAAGACGTTCCCTACGAGCAGTACTTC. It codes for CASSLGGLAGKDVPYEQYF.

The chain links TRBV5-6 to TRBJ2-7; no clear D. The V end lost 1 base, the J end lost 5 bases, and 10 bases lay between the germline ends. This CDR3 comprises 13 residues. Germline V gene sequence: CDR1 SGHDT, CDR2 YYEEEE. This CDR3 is CASSLTALDEQYF. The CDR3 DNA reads TGTGCCAGCAGCTTGACTGCCCTTGACGAGCAGTACTTC.

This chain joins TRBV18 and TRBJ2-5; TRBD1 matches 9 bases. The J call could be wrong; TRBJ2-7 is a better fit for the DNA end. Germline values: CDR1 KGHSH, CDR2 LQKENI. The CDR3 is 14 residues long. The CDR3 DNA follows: TGTGCCAGCTCACGATCGGGACAGGGATACGAGCAGTACTTC. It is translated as CASSRSGQGYEQYF.

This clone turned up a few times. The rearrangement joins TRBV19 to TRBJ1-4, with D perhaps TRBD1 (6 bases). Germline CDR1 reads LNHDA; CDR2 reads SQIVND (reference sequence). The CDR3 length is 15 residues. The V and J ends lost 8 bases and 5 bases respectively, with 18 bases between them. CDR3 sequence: CASESSGGGNEKLFF. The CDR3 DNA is TGTGCCAGTGAATCCTCGGGGGGCGGGAATGAAAAACTGTTTTTT.

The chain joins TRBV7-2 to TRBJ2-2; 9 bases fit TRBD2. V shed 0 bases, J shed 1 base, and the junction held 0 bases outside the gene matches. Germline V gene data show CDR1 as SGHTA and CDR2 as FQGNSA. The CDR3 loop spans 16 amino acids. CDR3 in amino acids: CASSLALAGNTGELFF. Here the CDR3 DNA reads TGTGCCAGCAGCTTAGCACTAGCGGGGAACACCGGGGAGCTGTTTTTT.

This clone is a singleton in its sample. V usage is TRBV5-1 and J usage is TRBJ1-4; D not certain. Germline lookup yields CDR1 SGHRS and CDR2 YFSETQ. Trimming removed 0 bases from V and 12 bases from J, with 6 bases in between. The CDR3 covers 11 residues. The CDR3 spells CASSLGAELFF. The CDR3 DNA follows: TGCGCCAGCAGCTTGGGGGCCGAACTGTTTTTT.

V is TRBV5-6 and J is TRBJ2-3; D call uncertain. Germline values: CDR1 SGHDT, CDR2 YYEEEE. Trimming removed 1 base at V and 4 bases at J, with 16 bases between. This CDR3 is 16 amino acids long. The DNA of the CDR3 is TGTGCCAGCAGCTTGTTCGCCAGTCCCCTGGCAGATACGCAGTATTTT. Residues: CASSLFASPLADTQYF.

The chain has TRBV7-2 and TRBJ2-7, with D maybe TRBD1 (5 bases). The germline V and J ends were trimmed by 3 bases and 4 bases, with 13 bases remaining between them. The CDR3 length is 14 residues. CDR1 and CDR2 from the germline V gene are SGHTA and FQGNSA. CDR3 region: CASSLDTLGYEQYF. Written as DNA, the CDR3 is TGTGCCAGCAGCTTGGACACCTTGGGATACGAGCAGTACTTC.

For the CDR3, the DNA is TGCGCCAGCAGCCGTATTCTAGGACAGGGTCGAGATGGTGAAAAACTGTTTTTT. It encodes CASSRILGQGRDGEKLFF. The chain combines TRBV4-1 with TRBJ1-4, with TRBD1 matching over 8 bases. V trimming: 4 bases; J trimming: 7 bases; junction bases outside the gene matches: 17. Germline V lookup: CDR1 MGHRA, CDR2 YSYEKL. The CDR3 is 18 amino acids.

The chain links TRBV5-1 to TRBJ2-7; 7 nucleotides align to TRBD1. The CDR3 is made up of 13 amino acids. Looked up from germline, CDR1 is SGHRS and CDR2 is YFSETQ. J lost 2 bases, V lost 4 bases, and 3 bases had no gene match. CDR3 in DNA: TGCGCCAGCAGCCCGGGACAGACCTACGAGCAGTACTTC. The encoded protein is CASSPGQTYEQYF. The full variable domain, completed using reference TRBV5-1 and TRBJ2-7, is KAGVTQTPRYLIKTRGQQVTLSCSPISGHRSVSWYQQTPGQGLQFLFEYFSETQRNKGNFPGRFSGRQFSNSRSEMNVSTLELGDSALYLCASSPGQTYEQYFGPGTRLTVT.

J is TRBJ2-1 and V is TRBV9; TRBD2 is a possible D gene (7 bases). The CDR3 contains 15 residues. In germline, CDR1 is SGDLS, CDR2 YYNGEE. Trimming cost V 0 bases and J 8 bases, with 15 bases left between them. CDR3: CASSVVGGGEDEQFF. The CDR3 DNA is TGTGCCAGCAGCGTAGTAGGGGGAGGGGAGGATGAGCAGTTCTTC.

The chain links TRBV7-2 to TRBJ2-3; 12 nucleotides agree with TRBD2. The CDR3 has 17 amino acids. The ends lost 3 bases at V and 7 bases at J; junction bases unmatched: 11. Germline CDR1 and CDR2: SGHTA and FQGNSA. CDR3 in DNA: TGTGCCAGCAGCTTCGCGACTACTAGCGGGGGGAAGTATACGCAGTATTTT. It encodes CASSFATTSGGKYTQYF.

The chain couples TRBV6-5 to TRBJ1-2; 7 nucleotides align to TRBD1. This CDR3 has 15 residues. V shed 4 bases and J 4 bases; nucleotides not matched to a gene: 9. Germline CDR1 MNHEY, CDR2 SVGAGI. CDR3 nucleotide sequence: TGTGCCAGCAGTTTCACCCCGGGACAGAGCTATGGCTACACCTTC. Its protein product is CASSFTPGQSYGYTF.